This T cell receptor (beta chain) was recovered during a study of blood T cells in healthy people across ages. Study background: When template switching was applied, about one barcoded beta molecule was captured per two T cells. Points from the study as a whole: For the donors, CMV status was unknown and possibly confounded expanded clonotype changes. Diversity was higher, and naive CD4+ cells more numerous, in long-lived donors than in aged donors. Naive T cell percentage and TCR beta diversity correlated strongly.

Primers used in a second PCR of roughly 7 to 11 cycles were a sample-barcoded 5' primer and a J-beta primer mix. TCRdb re-derived calls from the 5' RACE reads in MiXCR, one entry per CDR3 protein. Counted here are about 620,000 distinct CDR3 sequences, 20% to 25% occurring once; the ten biggest clones make up under 4%. On this clonotype: Antigen: not known.

V was trimmed by 0 bases and J by 7 bases, leaving 7 bases between them. The germline CDR1 and CDR2 sequences are MNHNS and SASEGT. The CDR3 extends over 12 amino acids. The chain is built from TRBV6-1 and TRBJ2-7, with D unresolved. This clonotype was obtained from a man aged 65 to 79 in good health. The sequenced sample was blood. The CDR3 loop reads CASSEAPVEQYF. CDR3 sequence (DNA): TGTGCCAGCAGTGAAGCTCCCGTGGAGCAGTACTTC.